Shown below are 26 T cell receptor beta chains from a single sample sequenced in a study of cytomegalovirus exposure and HLA in healthy donors. Primers included in the PCR were 60 Vbeta and 13 Jbeta primers. Using immunoSEQ multiplex PCR, the repertoire was profiled, and TCRdb retains in-frame clones only, with some absent. This table has under 200,000 clones, around 82% appearing once. The sample was PBMCs. All receptors come from a man in his forties in good health and CMV-seronegative.

This clone was seen more than once but under ten times. This chain connects TRBV19 to TRBJ1-2; 7 positions match TRBD1. The CDR3 is 15 amino acids. J gave up 5 bases and V 10 bases, and 16 bases lay outside the gene matches. Germline CDR1 is LNHDA and CDR2 is SQIVND (reference sequence). CDR3 protein: CAILDSDRYPYGYTF. CDR3 nucleotide sequence: TGTGCCATCTTAGACTCGGACAGGTATCCTTATGGCTACACCTTC.

About this clone: In the same sample, other DNA sequences code for this CDR3. This chain links TRBV19 with TRBJ2-5; D unclear. This CDR3 has 13 amino acids. Germline CDR1 and CDR2: LNHDA and SQIVND (reference sequence). Between the trimmed V and J ends, which lost 1 base and 3 bases, there was a span of 6 bases. The CDR3 sequence: CASSIGQKETQYF. For the CDR3, the DNA is TGTGCCAGTAGTATAGGCCAGAAAGAGACCCAGTACTTC.

V and J are TRBV10-3 and TRBJ2-7; 8 bases fit TRBD2. V lost 7 bases and J lost 2; bases outside the gene matches: 7. The CDR3 sequence is 14 residues long. In germline, CDR1 is ENHRY, CDR2 SYGVKD. The CDR3 loop is CAITGGGGTYEQYF. In DNA, the CDR3 is TGTGCCATCACGGGGGGGGGCGGCACCTACGAGCAGTACTTC.

This clone was counted a few times. This rearrangement joins TRBV21-1 to TRBJ1-6. TRBV21-1 is marked as a pseudogene. CDR3 length: 18 amino acids. The CDR3 coding sequence is TGTGCCAGCAGCAAAGGAGTAATAAGGCCGGGTTCGGATTCACCCCTCCACTTT. This sequence encodes CASSKGVIRPGSDSPLHF.

The chain links TRBV30 to TRBJ2-1; 11 bases match TRBD2. The CDR3 contains 13 residues. Losses at the gene ends were 4 bases for V and 4 bases for J; bases not matched to a gene: 0. The germline V gene encodes CDR1 GTSNPN and CDR2 SVGIG (reference sequence). DNA for the CDR3: TGTGCCTGGACTAGCGGGGGGTACAATGAGCAGTTCTTC. This encodes CAWTSGGYNEQFF.

V usage is TRBV30 and J usage is TRBJ1-1; D may be TRBD1 (5 bases). Trimming pared 1 base from V and 4 bases from J, leaving 10 bases between. CDR3 length: 13 residues. Germline values: CDR1 GTSNPN, CDR2 SVGIG (reference sequence). Written as DNA, the CDR3 is TGTGCCTGGAGTGGGGGGGGTTCCACTGAAGCTTTCTTT. Translation: CAWSGGGSTEAFF.

The chain joins TRBV6-5 to TRBJ2-2, with 7 nucleotides matching TRBD2. CDR3 length: 16 amino acids. From germline, CDR1 is MNHEY and CDR2 SVGAGI. V lost 4 bases and J lost 4; bases outside the gene matches: 9. This CDR3 is CASSLRGGRVTGELFF. The CDR3 DNA follows: TGTGCCAGCAGTTTACGGGGCGGGAGAGTCACCGGGGAGCTGTTTTTT.

The chain couples TRBV7-9 to TRBJ1-4, with no clear D. The CDR3 consists of 15 residues. V lost 2 bases to trimming and J lost 3 bases, with 10 bases between them. Germline CDR1 SEHNR, CDR2 FQNEAQ (reference sequence). The CDR3, as DNA: TGTGCCAGCAGCTTACTCAGTGATTCTAATGAAAAACTGTTTTTT. It is translated as CASSLLSDSNEKLFF.

This sequence joins TRBV7-9 and TRBJ1-1; no definite D call. With 1 base removed from V and 1 base from J, the gap between germline ends came to 4 bases. The germline gives CDR1 SEHNR, CDR2 FQNEAQ (reference sequence). This CDR3 is 13 amino acids long. CDR3 sequence: CASSLGRNTEAFF. The CDR3 region has the DNA TGTGCCAGCAGCTTAGGGAGGAACACTGAAGCTTTCTTT.

The chain uses TRBV4-1 and TRBJ2-7, with 7 bases aligning to TRBD2. Germline assignment: CDR1 MGHRA and CDR2 YSYEKL. V trimming: 4 bases; J trimming: 3 bases; junction bases outside the gene matches: 9. This CDR3 is built from 15 residues. CDR3 amino acids: CASSPQRDAYYEQYF. As DNA, the CDR3 is TGCGCCAGCAGCCCCCAGCGGGACGCTTACTACGAGCAGTACTTC.

The table lists this clone with a count of one. Germline is not matched at one junction end, which may reflect a read error. The chain combines TRBV6-1 with TRBJ2-1; TRBD2 agrees at 12 bases. From germline, CDR1 is MNHNS and CDR2 SASEGT. CDR3 length: 15 amino acids. The CDR3 region is CASRGGTSGFNEQLF. Written as DNA, the CDR3 is TGTGCCAGCAGAGGAGGGACTAGCGGGTTCAATGAGCAGCTCTTC.

The rearrangement links TRBV7-2 to TRBJ2-1, with TRBD2 matching 7 bases. Germline lookup yields CDR1 SGHTA and CDR2 FQGNSA. This CDR3 region has 13 residues. The junction had 7 bases not matched to a gene; V was cut back by 5 bases and J by 9 bases. CDR3 loop: CASSPTSVGEQFF. The CDR3 region has the DNA TGTGCCAGCAGCCCAACTAGCGTGGGTGAGCAGTTCTTC.

This chain links TRBV7-9 with TRBJ2-7; D gene ambiguous. This CDR3 is 18 amino acids long. In germline, CDR1 is SEHNR, CDR2 FQNEAQ (reference sequence). Trimming left V 1 base short and J 3 bases short, with 22 bases between. The CDR3 is CASSLGVPDSPAYYEQYF. The CDR3, as DNA: TGTGCCAGCAGCTTAGGAGTCCCGGATAGCCCGGCTTACTACGAGCAGTACTTC.

This clone has just one count. One end of the junction does not line up with germline, which may come from a read error. This specimen includes other DNA sequences encoding the same CDR3. The rearrangement joins TRBV19 to TRBJ1-6, with D possibly TRBD1 on 6 matching bases. The CDR3 is made up of 15 amino acids. Germline values: CDR1 LNHDA, CDR2 SQIVND (reference sequence). CDR3 sequence: CASSFGQPNNSPLHF. CDR3 DNA sequence: TGTGCCAGTAGTTTCGGACAGCCGAATAATTCCCCCCTCCACTTT. Based on the CDR3 plus reference TRBV19 and TRBJ1-6, the full variable domain is DGGITQSPKYLFRKEGQNVTLSCEQNLNHDAMYWYRQDPGQGLRLIYYSQIVNDFQKGDIAEGYSVSREKKESFPLTVTSAQKNPTAFYLCASSFGQPNNSPLHFGNGTRLTVT.

The genes are TRBV15 and TRBJ2-3; D perhaps matches TRBD2 (6 bases). The CDR3 is made up of 15 amino acids. Germline CDR1 and CDR2: LNHNV and YYDKDF (reference sequence). Trimming left V 3 bases short and J 0 bases short, with 10 bases between. The CDR3 nucleotides read TGTGCCACCAGCAGGCCGGGGGAAAGCACAGATACGCAGTATTTT. Amino acid sequence: CATSRPGESTDTQYF.

This CDR3 is CASSQDRGNSPLHF. The DNA for the CDR3 is TGTGCCAGTTCCCAGGACAGGGGCAATTCACCCCTCCACTTT. This chain links TRBV2 with TRBJ1-6, with 9 bases fitting TRBD1. The CDR3 is made up of 14 amino acids. Trimming at V came to 9 bases and at J to 7 bases, leaving 7 bases not matched to a gene. Germline V lookup: CDR1 SNHLY, CDR2 FYNNEI.

Only one count was recorded for this clone. The rearrangement joins TRBV5-1 to TRBJ2-2; D is uncertain. CDR1 and CDR2 from the germline V gene are SGHRS and YFSETQ. This CDR3 is 15 amino acids long. Trimming stripped 3 bases from V and 1 base from J, with 10 bases between. The CDR3 coding sequence is TGCGCCAGCAGCTCGTCGCAGGTGAACACCGGGGAGCTGTTTTTT. It is translated as CASSSSQVNTGELFF.

Only a few counts were recorded for this clone. V usage is TRBV6-6 and J usage is TRBJ1-5; weak D call: TRBD1 (5 bases). Germline values: CDR1 MNHNY, CDR2 SVGAGI (reference sequence). CDR3 length: 15 amino acids. The V end was cut by 9 bases, the J end by 2 bases, with 17 bases between. CDR3 sequence (DNA): TGTGCCAGTTCCGGGTGGAGGGGAGGCAATCAGCCCCAGCATTTT. Its protein is CASSGWRGGNQPQHF.

This clone was observed once. The chain uses TRBV7-9 and TRBJ2-2; the match to TRBD1 covers 11 bases. Germline CDR1 and CDR2: SEHNR and FQNEAQ (reference sequence). The V and J ends lost 4 bases and 6 bases, in that order; junction bases with no gene match: 10. This CDR3 is built from 17 residues. The CDR3 loop is CASSYYSGTGGSGELFF. The DNA of the CDR3 is TGTGCCAGCAGCTATTACTCCGGGACAGGGGGTTCCGGGGAGCTGTTTTTT.

V and J are TRBV10-1 and TRBJ2-7; D perhaps matches TRBD1 (5 bases). Germline V CDR1 and CDR2: WNHNN, SYGVQD (reference sequence). Deletions cut 4 bases from V and 3 bases from J, with 19 bases between. There are 16 residues in the CDR3. Here the CDR3 reads CASSGGATPPGYEQYF. Here the CDR3 DNA reads TGCGCCAGCAGTGGGGGCGCGACACCCCCCGGCTACGAGCAGTACTTC.

This rearrangement joins TRBV11-3 to TRBJ2-5; a possible D gene is TRBD1 (7 bases). The V gene's germline CDR1 is SGHNT and CDR2 YENEEA. Trimming pared 1 base from V and 4 bases from J, leaving 16 bases between. The CDR3 has 16 amino acids. This CDR3 reads CASSLGGGGGGETQYF. In nucleotides, the CDR3 is TGTGCCAGCAGCTTAGGTGGAGGGGGCGGAGGAGAGACCCAGTACTTC.

The chain employs TRBV5-1 and TRBJ2-3; D remains ambiguous. V was shortened by 7 bases and J by 5 bases, with 17 bases between the two germline ends. CDR3 size: 14 residues. Germline CDR1 SGHRS, CDR2 YFSETQ. The CDR3 spells CASCPREVGDTQYF. CDR3 nucleotides: TGCGCCAGCTGCCCCCGCGAGGTGGGAGATACGCAGTATTTT.

The chain has TRBV7-9 and TRBJ2-2; 8 nucleotides align to TRBD2. The CDR3 is 14 amino acids. Germline V gene sequence: CDR1 SEHNR, CDR2 FQNEAQ (reference sequence). Trimming removed 5 bases from V and 5 bases from J; junction bases left unmatched: 4. In DNA, the CDR3 is TGTGCCAGCAGCAGCGGGAGAGGTACCGGGGAGCTGTTTTTT. This gives the protein CASSSGRGTGELFF.

V gene TRBV14 combines with J gene TRBJ2-2; 9 bases map to TRBD2. After removal of 5 bases from V and 0 bases from J, the junction contained 10 bases not matched to a gene. The CDR3 runs to 18 residues. Germline lookup yields CDR1 SGHDN and CDR2 FVKESK. The chain's CDR3 is CASSGLQGLAPNTGELFF. The CDR3 bases are TGTGCCAGCAGCGGCTTACAAGGACTAGCGCCGAACACCGGGGAGCTGTTTTTT.

This clone was recorded once. The junction differs from germline at one of its ends, possibly a read error. This chain joins TRBV7-3 and TRBJ1-1; 9 positions match TRBD1. Germline loops: CDR1 SGHTA, CDR2 FQGTGA. This CDR3 is built from 15 residues. The CDR3 nucleotides read TGTGCCAGCAGCCTAACAGGGGGCGCGAACACTGAAGCTTTCTTT. Encoded protein: CASSLTGGANTEAFF.

The gene calls are TRBV23-1 and TRBJ1-3; D uncertain. TRBV23-1 is annotated as an ORF whose role is uncertain. The length of the CDR3 is 16 residues. The V gene lost 2 bases and the J gene lost 0 bases, with 11 bases spanning the gap. The CDR3 region is CASSQTSGCSGNTIYF. In nucleotides, the CDR3 is TGCGCCAGCAGTCAAACCAGTGGCTGCTCTGGAAACACCATATATTTT.